These 23 T cell receptor beta chains originate from one sample sequenced in a study of T cell responses to AZD1222 COVID-19 vaccine. Clones were sequenced by immunoSEQ multiplex PCR, and TCRdb holds only the in-frame ones, with some missing. The repertoire consists of more than 45,000 clones, with around 85% occurring once and the leading ten covering 27%. The source was peripheral blood, collected on day 0 of AZD1222 vaccination. These receptors came from an adult in good health.

The chain couples TRBV29-1 to TRBJ1-3; D not resolved. There are 14 residues in the CDR3. Trimming left V 3 bases short and J 0 bases short, with 9 bases between. Germline V gene lookup returns CDR1 SQVTM and CDR2 ANQGSEA. CDR3 sequence (DNA): TGCAGCGTTGATGGGCTAAACTCTGGAAACACCATATATTTT. Protein sequence: CSVDGLNSGNTIYF.

The rearrangement joins TRBV25-1 to TRBJ1-6, with D perhaps matching TRBD1 (6 bases). Between the trimmed V and J ends, which lost 1 base and 8 bases, there was a span of 6 bases. The CDR3 runs to 13 residues. Germline V gene sequence: CDR1 MGHDK, CDR2 SYGVNS. This CDR3 is CASSESGDSPLHF. The CDR3 DNA follows: TGTGCCAGCAGTGAATCAGGGGATTCACCCCTCCACTTT.

The chain carries TRBV14 and TRBJ1-1; D gene uncertain. Germline V gene lookup returns CDR1 SGHDN and CDR2 FVKESK. Trimming removed 3 bases at V and 1 base at J, with 6 bases between. The CDR3 spans 13 residues. This chain's CDR3 is CASSHVRNTEAFF. CDR3 DNA sequence: TGTGCCAGCAGCCATGTGAGGAACACTGAAGCTTTCTTT.

This clone was seen a few times. The V call is TRBV6-5, the J call TRBJ1-4, with D perhaps TRBD1 (5 bases). CDR1 is MNHEY, CDR2 SVGAGI, per germline. V dropped 5 bases and J dropped 7 bases, with 17 bases sitting between them. This CDR3 comprises 15 residues. The CDR3 DNA is TGTGCCAGCAGTCCCCTGACAGTCCGGGGTGAAAAACTGTTTTTT. It is translated as CASSPLTVRGEKLFF.

V and J are TRBV30 and TRBJ1-1, with D possibly matching TRBD1 (5 bases). The germline V and J ends were trimmed by 7 bases and 5 bases, with 23 bases remaining between them. CDR3 length equals 15 residues. Germline lookup yields CDR1 GTSNPN and CDR2 SVGIG (reference sequence). The CDR3 DNA reads TGTGCCTCCTCGGGGTGGCAGGCTAGGGGAACTGAAGCTTTCTTT. It translates to CASSGWQARGTEAFF.

The V call is TRBV7-2, the J call TRBJ1-4; D is uncertain. Germline V CDR1 and CDR2: SGHTA, FQGNSA. The CDR3 extends over 14 amino acids. Trimming took off 2 bases at V and 4 bases at J, with 8 bases between the two ends. CDR3 nucleotides: TGTGCCAGCAGCTTAACGGTTATTAATGAAAAACTGTTTTTT. It yields the protein CASSLTVINEKLFF.

This clone was observed a handful of times. V is TRBV7-9 and J is TRBJ2-3; tentative D call: TRBD2 (5 bases). The V gene lost 3 bases and the J gene lost 1 base, with 8 bases spanning the gap. In germline, CDR1 is SEHNR, CDR2 FQNEAQ (reference sequence). The CDR3 runs to 14 residues. The CDR3 DNA reads as TGTGCCAGCAGCTTGGGTAGCGGCACAGATACGCAGTATTTT. It translates to CASSLGSGTDTQYF.

The chain uses TRBV11-3 and TRBJ2-7; the match to TRBD1 covers 7 bases. J gave up 2 bases and V 3 bases, and 7 bases lay outside the gene matches. This CDR3 has 15 residues. CDR1 SGHNT and CDR2 YENEEA come from the germline V gene. As DNA, the CDR3 is TGTGCCAGCAGCTTGACAGGGAAAGGGACCTACGAGCAGTACTTC. It codes for CASSLTGKGTYEQYF.

The chain couples TRBV9 to TRBJ1-2, with D tentatively TRBD1 (6 bases). V lost 0 bases to trimming and J lost 8 bases, with 11 bases between them. CDR1 SGDLS and CDR2 YYNGEE come from the germline V gene. This CDR3 is 13 amino acids long. CDR3 in amino acids: CASSVGGAYGYTF. For the CDR3, the DNA is TGTGCCAGCAGCGTAGGGGGGGCCTACGGCTACACCTTC.

The chain joins TRBV28 to TRBJ1-6; D is undetermined. This CDR3 comprises 15 residues. From germline, CDR1 is MDHEN and CDR2 SYDVKM. Trimming left V 7 bases short and J 3 bases short, with 13 bases between. The CDR3 loop is CASNAGPYYNSPLHF. The CDR3 bases are TGTGCCAGCAATGCGGGCCCTTACTATAATTCACCCCTCCACTTT.

This chain links TRBV5-4 with TRBJ2-1; 11 bases agree with TRBD2. The CDR3 covers 15 residues. V shed 0 bases, J shed 10 bases, and the junction held 6 bases outside the gene matches. The germline V gene has CDR1 SGHNT and CDR2 YYREEE (reference sequence). The CDR3 here is CASSLGLAGGWEQFF. DNA of the CDR3: TGTGCCAGCAGCTTGGGTCTAGCGGGAGGCTGGGAGCAGTTCTTC.

The genes are TRBV6-6 and TRBJ1-4; TRBD1 aligns across 9 bases. The germline V gene encodes CDR1 MNHNY and CDR2 SVGAGI (reference sequence). The CDR3 is 15 amino acids. Germline trimming cut 5 bases from V and 8 bases from J; bases unmatched to any gene: 9. CDR3 sequence reads: CASSIPTGGDEKLFF. CDR3 nucleotides: TGTGCCAGCAGTATACCAACAGGGGGCGACGAAAAACTGTTTTTT.

The chain combines TRBV30 with TRBJ1-1; D not certain. The germline gives CDR1 GTSNPN, CDR2 SVGIG (reference sequence). The CDR3 totals 12 residues. V was pared by 3 bases and J by 8 bases, with 13 bases between. CDR3 coding DNA: TGTGCCTGGAGCCCGGACGAGACAGAAGCTTTCTTT. It codes for CAWSPDETEAFF.

The chain links TRBV12-3 or TRBV12-4 to TRBJ2-7, with 13 bases lining up with TRBD2. This CDR3 is built from 13 residues. V was pared by 7 bases and J by 6 bases, with 3 bases of the junction left unmatched. CDR3 region: CASMGLAGSEQYF. CDR3 sequence (DNA): TGTGCCAGCATGGGACTAGCGGGATCCGAGCAGTACTTC.

This chain links TRBV23-1 with TRBJ2-7, with D possibly matching TRBD1 (5 bases). TRBV23-1 is classed as an ORF, of uncertain function. V was pared by 0 bases and J by 0 bases, with 9 bases between. This CDR3 comprises 15 residues. DNA of the CDR3: TGCGCCAGCAGTCAATCAAACAGGAGCTCCTACGAGCAGTACTTC. This translates into CASSQSNRSSYEQYF.

The genes are TRBV4-1 and TRBJ1-1; D gene ambiguous. V was pared by 6 bases and J by 3 bases, with 14 bases between. Germline lookup yields CDR1 MGHRA and CDR2 YSYEKL. CDR3 length: 14 residues. The CDR3 DNA follows: TGCGCCAGCAGTCTTACCCAGGCCCACACTGAAGCTTTCTTT. This sequence encodes CASSLTQAHTEAFF.

This CDR3 is CSVDTGFTEAFF. The DNA for the CDR3 is TGCAGCGTTGATACAGGATTCACTGAAGCTTTCTTT. The V gene is TRBV29-1, the J gene TRBJ1-1; perhaps TRBD1 as D (5 bases). The CDR3 totals 12 residues. CDR1 SQVTM and CDR2 ANQGSEA come from the germline V gene. The ends were cut back, 3 bases at V and 4 bases at J, with 9 bases in the middle.

The rearrangement joins TRBV11-1 to TRBJ2-2; 7 bases agree with TRBD2. Germline CDR1 is SGHAT and CDR2 is FQDESV (reference sequence). V was pared by 5 bases and J by 2 bases, with 8 bases of the junction left unmatched. The CDR3 totals 16 residues. CDR3 loop: CASSRGAGVNTGELFF. The CDR3 DNA reads as TGTGCCAGCAGCCGAGGGGCGGGAGTAAACACCGGGGAGCTGTTTTTT.

The chain uses TRBV4-2 and TRBJ2-3; D perhaps matches TRBD1 (5 bases). This CDR3 has 14 amino acids. Germline V CDR1 and CDR2: LGHNA, YNFKEQ. Trimming removed 2 bases from V and 1 base from J, with 7 bases in between. CDR3 nucleotides: TGTGCCAGCAGCCAAAGGGGCGGCACAGATACGCAGTATTTT. It translates to CASSQRGGTDTQYF.

J is TRBJ2-2 and V is TRBV5-8; 7 bases fit TRBD1. This CDR3 spans 14 amino acids. CDR1 is SGHTS and CDR2 is YDEGEE in the germline V gene. V dropped 4 bases and J dropped 4; count of bases not matched to a gene: 4. The CDR3, as DNA: TGTGCCAGCAGCCGGGGACAGTTCACCGGGGAGCTGTTTTTT. Protein sequence: CASSRGQFTGELFF. The full variable domain, completed using reference TRBV5-8 and TRBJ2-2, is EAGVTQSPTHLIKTRGQQATLRCSPISGHTSVYWYQQALGLGLQFLLWYDEGEERNRGNFPPRFSGRQFPNYSSELNVNALELEDSALYLCASSRGQFTGELFFGEGSRLTVL.

The V gene is TRBV29-1, the J gene TRBJ2-5; D uncertain. The CDR3 covers 12 residues. V shed 3 bases and J shed 5 bases, with 10 bases lying between them. Germline-derived CDR1 and CDR2 are SQVTM and ANQGSEA. CDR3 amino acids: CSVDTTRETQYF. CDR3 nucleotides: TGCAGCGTTGACACCACGCGGGAGACCCAGTACTTC.

This chain links TRBV5-6 with TRBJ1-2, with D tentatively TRBD1 (6 bases). V lost 4 bases and J lost 5, with 12 bases in between. Germline V gives CDR1 SGHDT, CDR2 YYEEEE. The CDR3 extends over 13 amino acids. The CDR3 DNA reads as TGTGCCAGCAGCCCCCAGGGGTTTTATGGCTACACCTTC. Translating gives CASSPQGFYGYTF.

V gene TRBV18 combines with J gene TRBJ2-2; D is undetermined. CDR1 is KGHSH, CDR2 LQKENI, per germline. This CDR3 is 15 amino acids long. V lost 4 bases and J lost 8, with 17 bases in between. CDR3 sequence reads: CASSLLIVPEGELFF. CDR3 nucleotide sequence: TGTGCCAGCTCACTACTTATTGTGCCGGAGGGGGAGCTGTTTTTT.